The 11 T cell receptor beta chains below all came from one sample that was sequenced in a study of regulatory T cells in long-lasting Graves disease. Time point: persistent/refractory GD, antithyroid drugs over 5 years with positive TRAb. The TCR library used RNA extracted from PBMCs. Combining iRepertoire HTBI primers with Arm-PCR of CDR3 regions, the authors built TCR beta libraries. Each CDR3 protein is one row after TCRdb ran MiXCR on the multiplex PCR reads. The sample includes 400,000 to 500,000 distinct CDR3 sequences, roughly 23% of them seen just once. The source was peripheral blood mononuclear cells (PBMCs), collected when the disease was refractory, from a patient treated with antithyroid drugs. Every receptor here comes from a female donor with Graves disease.

The chain recombines TRBV5-4 with TRBJ2-2; tentatively, D is TRBD1 (5 bases). Germline V gives CDR1 SGHNT, CDR2 YYREEE (reference sequence). The ends were cut back, 5 bases at V and 8 bases at J, with 16 bases in the middle. CDR3 length: 14 residues. Written as DNA, the CDR3 is TGTGCCAGCAGTCACGGTGCTGGGGCTGGGGAGCTGTTTTTT. Its translation: CASSHGAGAGELFF.

V is TRBV11-3 and J is TRBJ2-7; 8 bases align to TRBD1. Germline lookup yields CDR1 SGHNT and CDR2 YENEEA. V lost 0 bases to trimming and J lost 2 bases; unmatched junction nucleotides: 6. This CDR3 has 16 residues. The CDR3 sequence: CASSLDTTGATYEQYF. In nucleotides, the CDR3 is TGTGCCAGCAGCTTAGACACGACAGGGGCCACCTACGAGCAGTACTTC.

The chain employs TRBV28 and TRBJ2-3; D gene uncertain. Trimming shortened V by 3 bases and J by 0 bases, and 7 bases separated the two germline ends. Germline V CDR1 and CDR2: MDHEN, SYDVKM. CDR3 length: 14 amino acids. The chain's CDR3 is CASSFVESTDTQYF. CDR3 sequence (DNA): TGTGCCAGCAGTTTTGTGGAGAGCACAGATACGCAGTATTTT.

Only a few counts were recorded for this clonotype. The gene calls are TRBV7-2 and TRBJ1-2; 8 bases are a match to TRBD1. The CDR3 is made up of 15 amino acids. With 5 bases clipped from V and 6 bases from J, the junction kept 11 bases outside the gene matches. Germline V CDR1 and CDR2: SGHTA, FQGNSA. Here the CDR3 DNA reads TGTGCCAGCAGCGCGAGGACAGGGCCCTCTCATGGCTACACCTTC. This sequence encodes CASSARTGPSHGYTF.

The sample holds a few counts of this clonotype. This rearrangement joins TRBV6-1 to TRBJ2-2; a possible D gene is TRBD1 (5 bases). The CDR3 is made up of 12 amino acids. With 7 bases removed from V and 5 bases from J, the gap between germline ends came to 8 bases. Germline-derived CDR1 and CDR2 are MNHNS and SASEGT. DNA of the CDR3: TGTGCCAGCATCGCAGGGACCGGGGAGCTGTTTTTT. It specifies CASIAGTGELFF.

The V call is TRBV6-1, the J call TRBJ2-7, with unresolved D. The V and J ends lost 2 bases and 3 bases respectively, with 8 bases between them. The CDR3 covers 13 residues. Germline values: CDR1 MNHNS, CDR2 SASEGT. The CDR3 DNA reads as TGTGCCAGCAGTGAAAGTCTAAACTACGAGCAGTACTTC. Its protein is CASSESLNYEQYF.

This clonotype was seen a handful of times. The V call is TRBV5-1, the J call TRBJ1-1; maybe TRBD1 (5 bases). Germline V lookup: CDR1 SGHRS, CDR2 YFSETQ. The length of the CDR3 is 15 residues. The germline V and J ends were trimmed by 4 bases and 1 base, with 14 bases remaining between them. In nucleotides, the CDR3 is TGCGCCAGCAGCCCTTGGGGACCGACGAACACTGAAGCTTTCTTT. Protein sequence: CASSPWGPTNTEAFF.

This clonotype was recorded at least ten times. The chain recombines TRBV10-3 with TRBJ1-2; tentatively, D is TRBD1 (6 bases). This CDR3 has 13 residues. Trimming stripped 6 bases from V and 4 bases from J, with 12 bases between. Per the germline V gene, CDR1 is ENHRY and CDR2 is SYGVKD. DNA for the CDR3: TGTGCCATCAGCGCCGGACAGTCCTATGGCTACACCTTC. The encoded protein is CAISAGQSYGYTF.

This clonotype was found many times. This rearrangement joins TRBV12-3 or TRBV12-4 to TRBJ2-1; 9 bases align to TRBD1. The CDR3 totals 15 residues. The junction had 11 bases not matched to a gene; V was cut back by 7 bases and J by 7 bases. The CDR3 sequence: CASKWAGQGTNEQFF. The CDR3 DNA sequence: TGTGCCAGCAAATGGGCGGGACAGGGAACGAATGAGCAGTTCTTC.

Only a few counts were recorded for this clonotype. A much larger clone lies one base from this, so it may be a read error. The chain's CDR3 is CAISPGGEQYF. CDR3 DNA sequence: TGTGCCATCAGTCCCGGTGGAGAGCAGTACTTC. V gene TRBV10-3 combines with J gene TRBJ2-7; the D is unclear. The CDR3 spans 11 residues. Germline V gives CDR1 ENHRY, CDR2 SYGVKD. Trimming took off 5 bases at V and 7 bases at J, with 9 bases between the two ends.

CDR3 DNA sequence: TGTGCCAGCAGCTCCGGGACTAGCGGGTTACGCGAGCAGTACTTC. This translates into CASSSGTSGLREQYF. The V and J genes are TRBV6-1 and TRBJ2-7, with 12 positions matching TRBD2. Germline V gene data show CDR1 as MNHNS and CDR2 as SASEGT. The CDR3 runs to 15 residues. V shed 6 bases, J shed 6 bases, and the junction held 9 bases outside the gene matches.